A single sample is the source of the 10 T cell receptor beta chains below, sequenced in a study of T cells in tuberculosis. Only in-frame clones appear in the TCRdb table, and some are missing; sequencing was by immunoSEQ multiplex PCR. Altogether 24,000 or so clones are present, roughly 95% being singletons, with the ten largest covering 9% to 9.5%. Sequencing was carried out using PBMCs. Every receptor here comes from a donor aged 5-35 years with latent tuberculosis or without tuberculosis infection.

V usage is TRBV30 and J usage is TRBJ1-1; D is undetermined. Germline lookup yields CDR1 GTSNPN and CDR2 SVGIG (reference sequence). V lost 0 bases and J lost 4, with 6 bases in between. The CDR3 runs to 12 residues. The CDR3 nucleotides are TGTGCCTGGAGTGTTTCCCTCACTGAAGCTTTCTTT. It yields the protein CAWSVSLTEAFF. Full variable domain (rest looked up from reference TRBV30 and TRBJ1-1): SQTIHQWPATLVQPVGSPLSLECTVEGTSNPNLYWYRQAAGRGLQLLFYSVGIGQISSEVPQNLSASRPQDRQFILSSKKLLLSDSGFYLCAWSVSLTEAFFGQGTRLTVV.

J is TRBJ2-7 and V is TRBV4-1; 7 positions match TRBD1. Looked up from germline, CDR1 is MGHRA and CDR2 is YSYEKL. V dropped 1 base and J dropped 0; count of bases not matched to a gene: 3. This CDR3 contains 15 residues. CDR3: CASSQVRTGSYEQYF. CDR3 DNA: TGCGCCAGCAGCCAAGTTCGGACAGGCTCCTACGAGCAGTACTTC.

The rearrangement joins TRBV19 to TRBJ1-5, with TRBD1 identical over 8 bases. There are 15 residues in the CDR3. The V and J ends lost 7 bases and 3 bases, in that order; junction bases with no gene match: 8. Germline V CDR1 and CDR2: LNHDA, SQIVND (reference sequence). The CDR3 sequence is CASTSGQAYNQPQHF. CDR3 nucleotides: TGTGCCAGTACCTCGGGACAGGCGTACAATCAGCCCCAGCATTTT.

The gene calls are TRBV20-1 and TRBJ1-1; 8 nucleotides agree with TRBD1. Germline CDR1 reads DFQATT; CDR2 reads SNEGSKA (reference sequence). CDR3 length: 11 residues. V lost 5 bases and J lost 8; bases outside the gene matches: 4. The CDR3 DNA reads TGCAGTGCTGGTCGACAGGGGGAAGCTTTCTTT. Its protein product is CSAGRQGEAFF.

V gene TRBV4-2 combines with J gene TRBJ1-2, with D perhaps TRBD1 (5 bases). The CDR3 extends over 15 amino acids. V lost 0 bases and J 4 bases, leaving 12 bases between the germline ends. CDR1 and CDR2 (germline): LGHNA, YNFKEQ. CDR3 nucleotides: TGTGCCAGCAGCCAAGAGAGCAGGGCGGTCTATGGCTACACCTTC. This gives the protein CASSQESRAVYGYTF.

This clone was found once. The V and J genes are TRBV27 and TRBJ1-2, with a tentative D call TRBD1 (6 bases). The germline V gene has CDR1 MNHEY and CDR2 SMNVEV (reference sequence). The CDR3 sequence is 13 residues long. Trimming cost V 2 bases and J 9 bases, with 13 bases left between them. The CDR3 protein is CASSLRNRASYTF. The CDR3, as DNA: TGTGCCAGCAGTTTAAGGAACAGGGCGAGCTACACCTTC.

A single count supports this clone. The V and J genes are TRBV11-2 and TRBJ1-2; D is unclear. The CDR3 spans 13 residues. V lost 0 bases, J lost 4 bases, and 6 bases lay in between. In germline, CDR1 is SGHAT, CDR2 FQNNGV. The CDR3 loop is CASSLEAAYGYTF. Here the CDR3 DNA reads TGTGCCAGCAGCTTAGAGGCGGCCTATGGCTACACCTTC.

The chain carries TRBV2 and TRBJ2-1; D gene unclear. V was shortened by 7 bases and J by 7 bases, with 20 bases between the two germline ends. The length of the CDR3 is 15 residues. The germline CDR1 and CDR2 sequences are SNHLY and FYNNEI. CDR3: CASTQTGTGGNEQFF. CDR3 nucleotides: TGTGCCAGCACTCAGACCGGCACGGGTGGGAATGAGCAGTTCTTC.

The V and J genes are TRBV19 and TRBJ2-2, with D possibly TRBD1 on 6 matching bases. V lost 5 bases and J 6 bases, leaving 13 bases between the germline ends. CDR3 size: 14 residues. From germline, CDR1 is LNHDA and CDR2 SQIVND (reference sequence). CDR3 coding DNA: TGTGCCAGTAGTCGTACAGGGTTAGCCGGGGAGCTGTTTTTT. This gives the protein CASSRTGLAGELFF.

The chain combines TRBV7-8 with TRBJ2-7; D unclear. Germline values: CDR1 SGHVS, CDR2 FQNEAQ. Trimming stripped 1 base from V and 6 bases from J, with 7 bases between. CDR3 length: 12 residues. The CDR3 coding sequence is TGTGCCAGCAGCTTAGGTCCCTCCGAGCAGTACTTC. Protein: CASSLGPSEQYF.